These 7 T cell receptor beta chains originate from one sample sequenced in a study of blood T cell repertoires in COVID-19. The repertoire was sequenced with immunoSEQ multiplex PCR; TCRdb's copy has only in-frame clones and lacks some. The data show roughly 30,000 clones, roughly 80% seen once. The sample taken for sequencing was peripheral blood. Receptors were obtained from an older woman with acute or convalescent COVID-19.

This clone was recorded only once. This sequence joins TRBV27 and TRBJ1-5; D is uncertain. Germline V gives CDR1 MNHEY, CDR2 SMNVEV (reference sequence). Trimming took off 5 bases at V and 3 bases at J, with 14 bases between the two ends. This CDR3 comprises 15 residues. CDR3 sequence (DNA): TGTGCCAGCAGTCCCGACGGAGGGTTCAATCAGCCCCAGCATTTT. Encoded protein: CASSPDGGFNQPQHF.

CDR3 DNA: TGCGCCAGCAGCCAAGAGACAGATAACTATGGCTACACCTTC. Protein: CASSQETDNYGYTF. The chain is built from TRBV4-1 and TRBJ1-2, with D possibly being TRBD1 (5 bases). From germline, CDR1 is MGHRA and CDR2 YSYEKL. Between the trimmed V and J ends, which lost 0 bases and 1 base, there was a span of 6 bases. The CDR3 loop spans 14 amino acids.

The chain couples TRBV6-1 to TRBJ2-5; 8 bases are shared with TRBD2. This CDR3 comprises 16 residues. Germline V gene sequence: CDR1 MNHNS, CDR2 SASEGT. Trimming at V came to 2 bases and at J to 4 bases, leaving 9 bases not matched to a gene. The CDR3 DNA reads as TGTGCCAGCAGTGAATGGCGGGGGGACACCGCAGAGACCCAGTACTTC. It translates to CASSEWRGDTAETQYF.

Here the CDR3 DNA reads TGTGCCAGCAGTAACCGCTTCTTGGACACTGAAAAACTGTTTTTT. This sequence encodes CASSNRFLDTEKLFF. The chain employs TRBV6-6 and TRBJ1-4; D may be TRBD1 (5 bases). CDR3 length: 15 residues. V shed 5 bases and J shed 7 bases, with 17 bases lying between them. The germline V gene encodes CDR1 MNHNY and CDR2 SVGAGI (reference sequence).

The chain joins TRBV28 to TRBJ1-2; D possibly corresponds to TRBD1 (5 bases). V was cut by 6 bases and J by 0 bases, with 11 bases left in between. The germline CDR1 and CDR2 sequences are MDHEN and SYDVKM. This CDR3 region has 14 residues. CDR3: CASRVPGTNYGYTF. CDR3 nucleotide sequence: TGTGCCAGCAGGGTCCCAGGGACTAACTATGGCTACACCTTC.

The chain couples TRBV18 to TRBJ2-1, with 10 nucleotides matching TRBD2. The CDR3 runs 16 residues. Germline-derived CDR1 and CDR2 are KGHSH and LQKENI. V lost 4 bases and J lost 3; bases outside the gene matches: 6. For the CDR3, the DNA is TGTGCCAGCTCACGAAGCACTAGCGGGAACTACAATGAGCAGTTCTTC. It codes for CASSRSTSGNYNEQFF.

This clone showed up just a few times. This sequence joins TRBV7-9 and TRBJ1-2; TRBD1 aligns across 12 bases. Germline values: CDR1 SEHNR, CDR2 FQNEAQ (reference sequence). The CDR3 sequence is 14 residues long. With V trimmed by 5 bases and J by 8 bases, 6 bases remained unmatched. CDR3 region: CASSPGQGAVGYTF. CDR3 coding DNA: TGTGCCAGCAGCCCGGGACAGGGGGCAGTGGGCTACACCTTC.